This TCR beta chain was identified during a study of graft-versus-host responses after intestinal transplantation. Turning to the study itself: Those transplanted obtained multivisceral, liver-intestinal, or isolated intestinal grafts.

The data were produced by immunoSEQ multiplex PCR, yet TCRdb's version contains in-frame clones alone and is incomplete. The sample has 20,000 to 25,000 clones; around three fifths are singletons. The researchers put around 200,000 CFSE-labeled responder cells into plates with around 200,000 irradiated, violet-dye-labeled stimulator cells. The receptor's source is a human patient who received an intestinal transplant. This sample comprised alloreactive CD4+ T cells from a mixed lymphocyte reaction culture, obtained before intestinal transplant. Sample subset: CFSE-low proliferating T cells sorted from roughly six-day pre-transplant mixed lymphocyte reaction (GvH or HvG direction).

The CDR3, as DNA: TGCAGCGTTGTGGAACAGGGCGATCTCGAGCAGTACTTC. This gives the protein CSVVEQGDLEQYF. The chain carries TRBV29-1 and TRBJ2-7, with a tentative D call TRBD1 (6 bases). Germline V CDR1 and CDR2: SQVTM, ANQGSEA. The CDR3 totals 13 residues. Trimming stripped 4 bases from V and 6 bases from J, with 16 bases between.